This T cell receptor beta chain derives from a study of T-cell reconstitution after alpha-beta-depleted transplantation in children. General observations from the study: Several hundred expanded graft clones reportedly were the source of alpha-beta T cells about two months after transplant.

Comments on this clonotype: The antigen is unknown.

Trimming cost V 7 bases and J 3 bases, with 13 bases left between them. CDR1 SEHNR and CDR2 FQNEAQ come from the germline V gene (reference sequence). CDR3 length: 14 residues. The authors prepared the TCRbeta library with unique molecular identifiers. Using its own MiXCR run on the PCR reads, TCRdb lists one record per CDR3 protein. The sample lists 100,000 or so distinct CDR3 sequences, 7.5% to 9% occurring once. The receptor comes from a boy between 2 and 10 years old with acute lymphoblastic leukemia, due to receive a stem cell transplant. J is TRBJ1-3 and V is TRBV7-9; TRBD1 might be the D (6 bases). This specimen was PBMCs, taken before TCRalphabeta/CD19-depleted stem cell transplant. This chain's CDR3 is CASNQGTGGNTIYF. The CDR3 bases are TGTGCCAGCAACCAGGGGACGGGTGGAAACACCATATATTTT.